This T cell receptor beta chain was recorded in a study of cytotoxic CD8 clonotypes in ibrutinib-treated CLL. From germline, CDR1 is GTSNPN and CDR2 SVGIG (reference sequence). This CDR3 is built from 11 residues. The germline V and J ends were trimmed by 5 bases and 2 bases, with 6 bases remaining between them. Some clones are missing from TCRdb's copy, which holds only in-frame ones; the method was immunoSEQ multiplex PCR. The sample records 120,000 to 150,000 clones, about 91% being singletons. The chain joins TRBV30 to TRBJ1-1; D is undetermined. The source is a human donor with chronic lymphocytic leukemia. The sample was PBMCs, taken after 12 months of ibrutinib treatment. The CDR3 bases are TGTGCCTGGGCCCCCAACACTGAAGCTTTCTTT. Protein: CAWAPNTEAFF.